The entry that follows covers one TCR beta chain sequence. Time point here: peripheral blood 6 weeks after treatment start. Germline CDR1 is MNHEY and CDR2 is SVGAGI. The CDR3 length is 13 residues. The trim removed 4 bases at V and 8 bases at J, leaving 7 bases unmatched. This sample is drawn from a study of PD-L1 blockade in urothelial cancer. Only in-frame clones appear in the TCRdb table, and some are missing; sequencing was by immunoSEQ multiplex PCR. The table includes tens of thousands of clones, more than 70% detected once. The clonotype originates from a man between 60 and 75 years old with urothelial cancer. The V gene is TRBV6-5, the J gene TRBJ1-1; 7 bases map to TRBD1. Sequencing used PBMCs, obtained around atezolizumab (anti-PD-L1) treatment. The CDR3 here is CASSWDSNSEAFF. The CDR3 DNA reads TGTGCCAGCAGTTGGGACAGCAATTCCGAAGCTTTCTTT.